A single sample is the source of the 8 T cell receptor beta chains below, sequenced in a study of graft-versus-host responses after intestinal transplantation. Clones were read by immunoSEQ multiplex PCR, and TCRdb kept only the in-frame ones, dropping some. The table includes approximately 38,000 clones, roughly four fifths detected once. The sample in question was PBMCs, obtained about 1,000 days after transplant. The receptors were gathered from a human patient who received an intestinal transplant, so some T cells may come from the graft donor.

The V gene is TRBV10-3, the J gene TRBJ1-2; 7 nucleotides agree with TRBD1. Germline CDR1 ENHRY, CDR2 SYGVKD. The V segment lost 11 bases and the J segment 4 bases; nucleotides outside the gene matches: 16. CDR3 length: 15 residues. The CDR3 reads CAALPSGGRGYGYTF. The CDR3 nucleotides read TGTGCCGCCCTTCCCTCAGGGGGGCGCGGCTATGGCTACACCTTC.

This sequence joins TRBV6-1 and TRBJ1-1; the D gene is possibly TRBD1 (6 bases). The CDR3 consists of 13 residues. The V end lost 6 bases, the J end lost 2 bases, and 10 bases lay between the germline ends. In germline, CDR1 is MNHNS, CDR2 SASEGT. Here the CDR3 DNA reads TGTGCCAGCAGGGGGGCAGACAACACTGAAGCTTTCTTT. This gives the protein CASRGADNTEAFF.

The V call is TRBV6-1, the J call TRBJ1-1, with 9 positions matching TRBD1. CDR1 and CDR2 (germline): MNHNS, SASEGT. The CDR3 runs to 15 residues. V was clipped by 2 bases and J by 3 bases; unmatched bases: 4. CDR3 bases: TGTGCCAGCAGTGAACTTGGACAGGGGCACACTGAAGCTTTCTTT. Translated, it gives CASSELGQGHTEAFF.

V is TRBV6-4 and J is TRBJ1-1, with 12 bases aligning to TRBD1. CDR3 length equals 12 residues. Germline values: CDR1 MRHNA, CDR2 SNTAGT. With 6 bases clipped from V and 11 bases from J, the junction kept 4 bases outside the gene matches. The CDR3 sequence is CASRGQGAGAFF. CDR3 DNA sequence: TGTGCCAGCAGGGGACAGGGGGCAGGGGCTTTCTTT.

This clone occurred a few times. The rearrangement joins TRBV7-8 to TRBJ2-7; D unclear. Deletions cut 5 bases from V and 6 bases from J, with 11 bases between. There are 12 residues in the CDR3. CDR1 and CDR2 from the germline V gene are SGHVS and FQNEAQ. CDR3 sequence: CASSAISGEQYF. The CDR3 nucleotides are TGTGCCAGCAGCGCTATTAGTGGCGAGCAGTACTTC.

The CDR3 DNA follows: TGTGCCATCAGTGAACGGACCGGGACCATGAACACCGGGGAGCTGTTTTTT. It encodes CAISERTGTMNTGELFF. The V and J genes are TRBV10-3 and TRBJ2-2; possibly TRBD1 or TRBD2 for D (5 bases each). In germline, CDR1 is ENHRY, CDR2 SYGVKD. Between the trimmed V and J ends, which lost 3 bases and 1 base, there was a span of 15 bases. The CDR3 runs 17 residues.

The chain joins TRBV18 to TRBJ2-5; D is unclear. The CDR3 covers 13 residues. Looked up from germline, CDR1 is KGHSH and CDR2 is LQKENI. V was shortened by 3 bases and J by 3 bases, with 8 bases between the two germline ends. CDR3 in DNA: TGTGCCAGCTCACCCCTGGGAAAAGAGACCCAGTACTTC. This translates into CASSPLGKETQYF.

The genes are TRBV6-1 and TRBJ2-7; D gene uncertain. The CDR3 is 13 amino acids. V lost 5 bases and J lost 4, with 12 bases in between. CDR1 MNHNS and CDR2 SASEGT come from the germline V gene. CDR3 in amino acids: CASSSLISYEQYF. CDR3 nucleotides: TGTGCCAGCAGTTCTCTTATCTCTTACGAGCAGTACTTC.